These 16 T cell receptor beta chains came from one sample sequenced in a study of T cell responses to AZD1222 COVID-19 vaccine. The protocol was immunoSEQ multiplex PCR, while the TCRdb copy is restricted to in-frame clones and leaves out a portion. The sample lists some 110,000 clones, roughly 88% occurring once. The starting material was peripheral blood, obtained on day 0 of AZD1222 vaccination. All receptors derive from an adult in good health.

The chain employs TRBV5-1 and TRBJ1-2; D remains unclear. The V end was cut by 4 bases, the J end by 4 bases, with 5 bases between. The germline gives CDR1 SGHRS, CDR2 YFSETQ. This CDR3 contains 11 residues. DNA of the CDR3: TGCGCCAGCAGCGCAACCTATGGCTACACCTTC. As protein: CASSATYGYTF.

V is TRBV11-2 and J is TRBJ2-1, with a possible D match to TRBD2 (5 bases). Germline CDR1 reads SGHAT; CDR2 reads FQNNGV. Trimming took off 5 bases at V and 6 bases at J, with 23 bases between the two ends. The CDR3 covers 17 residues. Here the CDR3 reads CASSTAGGSRPSNEQFF. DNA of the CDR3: TGTGCCAGCAGCACCGCGGGCGGCAGCCGTCCAAGCAATGAGCAGTTCTTC.

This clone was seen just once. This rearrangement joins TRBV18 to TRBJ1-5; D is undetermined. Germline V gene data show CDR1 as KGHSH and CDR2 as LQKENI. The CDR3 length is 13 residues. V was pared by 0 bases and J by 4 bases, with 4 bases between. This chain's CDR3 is CASSPPSNQPQHF. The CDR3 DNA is TGTGCCAGCTCACCACCGTCAAATCAGCCCCAGCATTTT. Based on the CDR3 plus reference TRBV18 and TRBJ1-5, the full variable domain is NAGVMQNPRHLVRRRGQEARLRCSPMKGHSHVYWYRQLPEEGLKFMVYLQKENIIDESGMPKERFSAEFPKEGPSILRIQQVVRGDSAAYFCASSPPSNQPQHFGDGTRLSIL.

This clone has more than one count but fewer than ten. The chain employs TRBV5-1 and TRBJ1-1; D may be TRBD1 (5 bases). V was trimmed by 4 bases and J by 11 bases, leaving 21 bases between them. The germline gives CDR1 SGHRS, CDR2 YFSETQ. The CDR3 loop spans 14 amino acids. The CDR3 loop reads CASSPPRNAGRAFF. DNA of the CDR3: TGCGCCAGCAGCCCACCTCGGAATGCAGGGAGGGCTTTCTTT. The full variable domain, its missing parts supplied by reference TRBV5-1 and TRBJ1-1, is KAGVTQTPRYLIKTRGQQVTLSCSPISGHRSVSWYQQTPGQGLQFLFEYFSETQRNKGNFPGRFSGRQFSNSRSEMNVSTLELGDSALYLCASSPPRNAGRAFFGQGTRLTVV.

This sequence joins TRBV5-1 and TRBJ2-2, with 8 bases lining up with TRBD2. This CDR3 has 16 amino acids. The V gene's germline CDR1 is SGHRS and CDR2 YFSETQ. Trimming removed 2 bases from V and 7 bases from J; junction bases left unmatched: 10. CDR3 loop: CASSFGPGLEGGELFF. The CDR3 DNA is TGCGCCAGCAGCTTTGGTCCGGGACTAGAAGGCGGGGAGCTGTTTTTT.

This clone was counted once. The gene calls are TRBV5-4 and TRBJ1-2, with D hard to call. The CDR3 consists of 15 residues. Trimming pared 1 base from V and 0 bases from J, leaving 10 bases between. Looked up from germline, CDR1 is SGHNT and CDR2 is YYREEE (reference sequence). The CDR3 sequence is CASSLSGRTNYGYTF. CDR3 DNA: TGTGCCAGCAGCTTGTCTGGCAGGACTAACTATGGCTACACCTTC.

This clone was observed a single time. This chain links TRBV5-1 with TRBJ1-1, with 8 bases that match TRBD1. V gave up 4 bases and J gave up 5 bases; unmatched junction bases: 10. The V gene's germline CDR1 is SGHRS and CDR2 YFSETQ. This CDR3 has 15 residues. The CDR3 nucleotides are TGCGCCAGCAGCCGACCATGGACAGGGCCAACTGAAGCTTTCTTT. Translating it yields CASSRPWTGPTEAFF.

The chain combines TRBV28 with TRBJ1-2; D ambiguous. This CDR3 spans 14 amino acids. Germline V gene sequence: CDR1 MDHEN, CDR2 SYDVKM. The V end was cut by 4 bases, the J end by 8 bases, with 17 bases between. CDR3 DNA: TGTGCCAGCAGTTCGTGGGTGAGGTCGCAAGGCTACACCTTC. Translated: CASSSWVRSQGYTF.

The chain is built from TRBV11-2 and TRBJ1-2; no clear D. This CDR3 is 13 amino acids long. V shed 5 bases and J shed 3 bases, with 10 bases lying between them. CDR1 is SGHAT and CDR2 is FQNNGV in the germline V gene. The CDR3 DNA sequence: TGTGCCAGCAGCCCGTCGGGAGACTATGGCTACACCTTC. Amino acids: CASSPSGDYGYTF. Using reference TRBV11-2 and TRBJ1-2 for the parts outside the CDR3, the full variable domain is EAGVAQSPRYKIIEKRQSVAFWCNPISGHATLYWYQQILGQGPKLLIQFQNNGVVDDSQLPKDRFSAERLKGVDSTLKIQPAKLEDSAVYLCASSPSGDYGYTFGSGTRLTVV.

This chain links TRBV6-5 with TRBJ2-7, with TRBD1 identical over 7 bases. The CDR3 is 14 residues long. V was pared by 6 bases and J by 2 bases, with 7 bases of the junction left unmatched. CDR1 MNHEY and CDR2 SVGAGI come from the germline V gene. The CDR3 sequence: CASRRGQVAYEQYF. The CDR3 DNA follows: TGTGCCAGCAGACGCGGACAGGTCGCCTACGAGCAGTACTTC.

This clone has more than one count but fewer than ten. DNA of the CDR3: TGTGCCAGCAGCCCAAACAGGGGGATACAGCCCCAGCATTTT. Translated: CASSPNRGIQPQHF. The chain employs TRBV11-1 and TRBJ1-5; 8 positions agree with TRBD1. The CDR3 totals 14 residues. The J segment lost 7 bases and the V segment lost 5 bases, leaving 7 bases of the junction unmatched. CDR1 SGHAT and CDR2 FQDESV come from the germline V gene (reference sequence).

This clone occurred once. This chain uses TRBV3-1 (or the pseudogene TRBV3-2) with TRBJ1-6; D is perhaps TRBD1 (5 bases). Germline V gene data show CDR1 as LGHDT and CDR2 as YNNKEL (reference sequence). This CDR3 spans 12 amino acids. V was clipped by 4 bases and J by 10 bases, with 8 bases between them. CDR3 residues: CASSRDPSPLHF. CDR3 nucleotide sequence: TGTGCCAGCAGCCGGGACCCCTCACCCCTCCACTTT.

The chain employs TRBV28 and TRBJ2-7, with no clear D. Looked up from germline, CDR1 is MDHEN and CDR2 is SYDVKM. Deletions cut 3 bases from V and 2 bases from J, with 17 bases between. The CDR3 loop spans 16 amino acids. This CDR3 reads CASSFRLGSSAYEQYF. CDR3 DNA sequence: TGTGCCAGCAGTTTCCGCCTCGGGTCATCAGCCTACGAGCAGTACTTC.

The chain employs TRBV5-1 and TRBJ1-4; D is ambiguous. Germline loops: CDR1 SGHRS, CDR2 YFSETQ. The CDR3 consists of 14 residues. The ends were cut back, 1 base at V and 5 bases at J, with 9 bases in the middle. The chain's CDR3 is CASSLIGLNEKLFF. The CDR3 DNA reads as TGCGCCAGCAGCTTGATTGGGCTAAATGAAAAACTGTTTTTT.

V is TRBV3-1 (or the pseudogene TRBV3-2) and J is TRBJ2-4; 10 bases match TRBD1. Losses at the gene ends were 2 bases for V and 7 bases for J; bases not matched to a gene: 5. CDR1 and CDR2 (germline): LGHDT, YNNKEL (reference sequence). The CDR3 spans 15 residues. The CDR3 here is CASSQFDRGLNIQYF. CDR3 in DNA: TGTGCCAGCAGCCAATTTGACAGGGGGCTGAACATTCAGTACTTC.

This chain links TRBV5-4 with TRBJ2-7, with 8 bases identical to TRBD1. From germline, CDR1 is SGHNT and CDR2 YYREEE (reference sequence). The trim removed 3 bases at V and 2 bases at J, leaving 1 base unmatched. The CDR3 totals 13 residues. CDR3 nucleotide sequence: TGTGCCAGCAGCTCGGACAGGGCCTACGAGCAGTACTTC. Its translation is CASSSDRAYEQYF.